The rows below give T cell receptor beta chains drawn from one sample of a study of regulatory T cells in long-lasting Graves disease. Each CDR3 protein is one row after TCRdb ran MiXCR on the multiplex PCR reads. The table has 400,000 to 500,000 distinct CDR3 sequences, 21% seen once. The sequenced sample was peripheral blood mononuclear cells (PBMCs), obtained when the disease was refractory, from a patient treated with antithyroid drugs. Every receptor here comes from a female donor with Graves disease. Both conserved end residues are trimmed from each CDR3. Each record gives: CDR3 protein, V gene.

CDR3 protein: ASSAWGGGRAGAEKTQY; V gene: TRBV6-1
CDR3 protein: ASSLFLAGEEKLF; V gene: TRBV7-6
CDR3 protein: SASLANTEAF; V gene: TRBV20-1
CDR3 protein: ASSQETEQY; V gene: TRBV3-1
CDR3 protein: ATSFLDEGEAF; V gene: TRBV15
CDR3 protein: ASSSTGTVNSPLH; V gene: TRBV28
CDR3 protein: ASSVEVSYEQY; V gene: TRBV19
CDR3 protein: ASSTGQGSSPLH; V gene: TRBV19
CDR3 protein: ASLVPNTGELF; V gene: TRBV11-2
CDR3 protein: ASSLGGPGYT; V gene: TRBV4-1
CDR3 protein: ASSEAGTGRNTIY; V gene: TRBV6-1
CDR3 protein: ASSEAWVGDNSYEQY; V gene: TRBV2
CDR3 protein: ATNAEAMETQY; V gene: TRBV2
CDR3 protein: ASSFGNRVNEQY; V gene: TRBV7-8
CDR3 protein: ASSDRGRTEAF; V gene: TRBV6-1
CDR3 protein: ASSLRLGLGLAGAPSYEQY; V gene: TRBV11-2
CDR3 protein: ASSIGQGVMDEQY; V gene: TRBV5-1
CDR3 protein: ATQIAGGGVYEQY; V gene: TRBV19
CDR3 protein: AWSVRDRAGGAF; V gene: TRBV30
CDR3 protein: ASSKTSGSVDTQY; V gene: TRBV12-3/TRBV12-4
CDR3 protein: ASSELLQVITGELF; V gene: TRBV2
CDR3 protein: ASIDGRNGELF; V gene: TRBV27
CDR3 protein: ASSPWDRRNNEQF; V gene: TRBV5-6
CDR3 protein: ASSQDSWEQY; V gene: TRBV3-1
CDR3 protein: ASSPGRGQSQH; V gene: TRBV18
CDR3 protein: ASSWGVGDEQY; V gene: TRBV7-6
CDR3 protein: AWSYSGTGELF; V gene: TRBV30
CDR3 protein: ASSLISGTEAF; V gene: TRBV18
CDR3 protein: ASSLGDSRSEKLF; V gene: TRBV11-2